These 8 T cell receptor beta chains share one sample of origin, sequenced in a study of blood T cell repertoires in COVID-19. This table comes from immunoSEQ multiplex PCR, and its TCRdb copy is limited to in-frame clones, with some not included. This table holds roughly 290,000 clones, 80% to 95% found once. Material: peripheral blood. These receptor sequences come from a woman in her twenties or thirties with COVID-19, enrolled during active disease.

A single count supports this clone. The chain links TRBV5-5 to TRBJ2-2, with 11 positions matching TRBD2. The CDR3 contains 18 residues. Trimming removed 0 bases from V and 5 bases from J; junction bases left unmatched: 9. Germline CDR1 is SGHKS and CDR2 is YYEKEE (reference sequence). Here the CDR3 DNA reads TGTGCCAGCAGCTTGGTAATAGCGGGAGGGCCGAGAACCGGGGAGCTGTTTTTT. This encodes CASSLVIAGGPRTGELFF.

This chain connects TRBV27 to TRBJ1-2; 8 bases agree with TRBD1. V lost 6 bases, J lost 4 bases, and 4 bases stayed unmatched. The CDR3 length is 13 residues. Germline CDR1 MNHEY, CDR2 SMNVEV (reference sequence). CDR3 nucleotide sequence: TGTGCCAGCAGGCGGACAGGGAGCTATGGCTACACCTTC. This codes for CASRRTGSYGYTF.

This clone has just one count. The chain employs TRBV3-1 (or the pseudogene TRBV3-2) and TRBJ2-3; D remains ambiguous. CDR1 is LGHDT, CDR2 YNNKEL, per germline (reference sequence). The V gene lost 0 bases and the J gene lost 2 bases, with 12 bases spanning the gap. This CDR3 is built from 16 residues. CDR3 region: CASSQDLGWNTDTQYF. CDR3 DNA sequence: TGTGCCAGCAGCCAAGACCTCGGGTGGAACACAGATACGCAGTATTTT.

This chain connects TRBV7-3 to TRBJ2-1, with TRBD1 matching 11 bases. CDR3 length: 15 residues. CDR1 is SGHTA, CDR2 FQGTGA, per germline. V lost 3 bases to trimming and J lost 6 bases; unmatched junction nucleotides: 4. CDR3 region: CASSFGQGAGNEQFF. The CDR3 DNA sequence: TGTGCCAGCAGCTTCGGACAGGGGGCGGGCAATGAGCAGTTCTTC. Using reference TRBV7-3 and TRBJ2-1 for the parts outside the CDR3, the full variable domain is GAGVSQTPSNKVTEKGKYVELRCDPISGHTALYWYRQSLGQGPEFLIYFQGTGAADDSGLPNDRFFAVRPEGSVSTLKIQRTERGDSAVYLCASSFGQGAGNEQFFGPGTRLTVL.

The rearrangement links TRBV6-6 to TRBJ1-2; TRBD1 agrees at 8 bases. V was clipped by 4 bases and J by 5 bases; unmatched bases: 3. The CDR3 sequence is 13 residues long. From germline, CDR1 is MNHNY and CDR2 SVGAGI (reference sequence). The chain's CDR3 is CASSSQGGYGYTF. The CDR3, as DNA: TGTGCCAGCAGTTCACAGGGGGGGTATGGCTACACCTTC.

The chain combines TRBV5-1 with TRBJ1-2, with D perhaps TRBD1 (5 bases). The ends were cut back, 3 bases at V and 4 bases at J, with 13 bases in the middle. CDR3 length: 14 amino acids. Germline assignment: CDR1 SGHRS and CDR2 YFSETQ. The chain's CDR3 is CASSWSGNFYGYTF. The CDR3 DNA follows: TGCGCCAGCAGCTGGTCAGGGAATTTCTATGGCTACACCTTC.

This chain links TRBV5-4 with TRBJ2-6; D is possibly TRBD1 (6 bases). Germline V gives CDR1 SGHNT, CDR2 YYREEE (reference sequence). CDR3 size: 16 residues. The germline V and J ends were trimmed by 2 bases and 4 bases, with 13 bases remaining between them. The CDR3 loop reads CASSLSTGSGANVLTF. The CDR3 coding sequence is TGTGCCAGCAGCTTATCCACAGGGTCCGGGGCCAACGTCCTGACTTTC.

The chain has TRBV7-9 and TRBJ2-2, with TRBD1 matching 10 bases. J gave up 5 bases and V 4 bases, and 7 bases lay outside the gene matches. The germline V gene encodes CDR1 SEHNR and CDR2 FQNEAQ (reference sequence). The CDR3 contains 16 residues. The CDR3 DNA sequence: TGTGCCAGCAGCTCCAGACAGGGGGCGCGGACCGGGGAGCTGTTTTTT. Translated: CASSSRQGARTGELFF. Full variable domain (remainder filled in from reference TRBV7-9 and TRBJ2-2): DTGVSQNPRHKITKRGQNVTFRCDPISEHNRLYWYRQTLGQGPEFLTYFQNEAQLEKSRLLSDRFSAERPKGSFSTLEIQRTEQGDSAMYLCASSSRQGARTGELFFGEGSRLTVL.